Detailed here is one T cell receptor (beta chain). Clones were read by immunoSEQ multiplex PCR, and TCRdb kept only the in-frame ones, dropping some. The sample lists around 97,000 clones; approximately 80% were seen once. The data were obtained in a study of OX40 agonist ivuxolimab in advanced cancers. The CDR3 has 12 residues. Germline V gives CDR1 MNHNS, CDR2 SASEGT. The V and J ends lost 5 bases and 7 bases respectively, with 12 bases between them. The clonotype comes from an adult with an advanced solid tumor such as melanoma, head and neck, liver or kidney cancer. Here the sequenced sample was CD4+ or CD8+ T cells sorted from blood, taken in a trial of the OX40 agonist ivuxolimab. The J gene is TRBJ2-7, the V gene TRBV6-1, with D perhaps matching TRBD1 (6 bases). CDR3 residues: CASSLRQEEQYF. The CDR3 region has the DNA TGTGCCAGCAGTCTTCGACAGGAAGAGCAGTACTTC.